This TCR beta chain was recorded in a study of control samples from healthy donors and cancer patients (dated by TCRdb to about 2020). As encoded in the germline V gene (reference sequence), CDR1 is LNHDA while CDR2 is SQIVND. V and J are truncated by 5 bases and 6 bases respectively, leaving an intervening sequence of 22 bases. The CDR3 runs 16 residues from the cysteine to the phenylalanine. The CDR3 DNA has 48 bases and is translated from base 1. The library came from the immunoSEQ multiplex PCR assay. This is the immuneACCESS table as TCRdb keeps it, with only in-frame sequences that have V and J called. A part of the clones is gone; compared with another copy, unresolved V genes explain less than half, and the rest is unexplained. The sample has about 74,000 clones on record, approximately 91% of them singletons. The ten largest clones add up to around 5.7% of the sample. For this clone: Its antigen is currently not known. No much larger clone exists at a distance of one base, and base qualities are not known.

The receptor chain draws on TRBV19 and TRBJ1-2; a tentative D match to TRBD1 spans 6 bases. This TCR was recovered from a woman in her forties or fifties in good health. The specimen was blood. This receptor has the CDR3 CASSLDRGGARHGYTF. DNA sequence: TGTGCCAGTAGTCTCGATAGGGGGGGCGCCCGGCATGGCTACACCTTC. Reference TRBV19 and TRBJ1-2 proteins supply the regions before and after the CDR3; the full variable domain is: DGGITQSPKYLFRKEGQNVTLSCEQNLNHDAMYWYRQDPGQGLRLIYYSQIVNDFQKGDIAEGYSVSREKKESFPLTVTSAQKNPTAFYLCASSLDRGGARHGYTFGSGTRLTVV.